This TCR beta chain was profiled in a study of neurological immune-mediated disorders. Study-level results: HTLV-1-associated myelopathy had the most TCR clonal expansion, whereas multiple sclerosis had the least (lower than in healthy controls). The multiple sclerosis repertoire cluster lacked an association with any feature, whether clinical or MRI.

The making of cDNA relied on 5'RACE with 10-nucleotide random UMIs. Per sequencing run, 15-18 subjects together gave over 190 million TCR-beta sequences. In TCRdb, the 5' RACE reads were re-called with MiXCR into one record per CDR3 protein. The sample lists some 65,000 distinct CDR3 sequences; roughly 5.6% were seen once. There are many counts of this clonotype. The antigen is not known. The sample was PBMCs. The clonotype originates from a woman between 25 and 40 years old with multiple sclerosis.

This CDR3 reads CASSPWGVNYEQYF. In DNA form, the CDR3 reads TGTGCCAGCAGCCCGTGGGGGGTGAACTACGAGCAGTACTTC. V gene TRBV5-6 combines with J gene TRBJ2-7, with D possibly matching TRBD2 (6 bases). Trimming stripped 4 bases from V and 3 bases from J, with 14 bases between. Germline CDR1 reads SGHDT; CDR2 reads YYEEEE. The CDR3 contains 14 residues.